Detailed here is one TCR beta chain. Its antigen is still unknown. TCRdb redid the calling of the RT-PCR reads with MiXCR, one entry per CDR3 protein. The table shows almost 250,000 distinct CDR3 sequences, with more than 9% occurring only once. This entry comes from a study of response to subunit inactivated influenza vaccine. V lost 3 bases and J lost 2, with 3 bases in between. The CDR3 has 12 residues. The germline V gene has CDR1 SGHTA and CDR2 FQGNSA. Regarding the study as a whole: Authors proposed each seasonal influenza vaccination draws in few new T cells.

The specimen comprised non-naive T cells sorted from PBMCs, sampled 14 days before vaccination. This chain joins TRBV7-2 and TRBJ2-3, with D unclear. The source of this sequence is a man aged 45-60 years who received an inactivated influenza vaccine. CDR3 bases: TGTGCCAGCAGCTTCAACACAGATACGCAGTATTTT. Its translation is CASSFNTDTQYF.